Following are 20 T cell receptor beta chains from one sample sequenced in a study of T cells in Graves' hyperthyroidism and ophthalmopathy. Amplification of TCR beta CDR3 regions used RNA as the template. HTBI primers were the set used in a first-round RT-PCR of the TCR CDR3. A single record per CDR3 protein comes from TCRdb applying MiXCR to the multiplex PCR reads. The sample has 550,000 to 600,000 distinct CDR3 sequences; approximately 15% are singletons. The sequenced sample was blood. These receptors were taken from a woman aged 18-35 years with Graves' ophthalmopathy.

The V call is TRBV7-9, the J call TRBJ2-2; TRBD1 agrees at 8 bases. The CDR3 runs to 18 residues. Germline values: CDR1 SEHNR, CDR2 FQNEAQ (reference sequence). V dropped 8 bases and J dropped 1; count of bases not matched to a gene: 15. CDR3 amino acids: CASASKRTGFLNTGELFF. The CDR3 nucleotides read TGTGCCAGCGCTTCGAAAAGGACAGGGTTTTTGAACACCGGGGAGCTGTTTTTT.

This clonotype has a count of ten or more. This chain links TRBV7-2 with TRBJ1-1, with 7 bases aligning to TRBD1. Per germline, CDR1 SGHTA and CDR2 FQGNSA. This CDR3 has 14 amino acids. V lost 3 bases to trimming and J lost 7 bases; unmatched junction nucleotides: 8. CDR3 coding DNA: TGTGCCAGCAGCTTGGTCGAGGGGGCTTATGAAGCTTTCTTT. Translated: CASSLVEGAYEAFF. The full variable domain, in which reference TRBV7-2 and TRBJ1-1 provide the parts outside the CDR3, is GAGVSQSPSNKVTEKGKDVELRCDPISGHTALYWYRQSLGQGLEFLIYFQGNSAPDKSGLPSDRFSAERTGGSVSTLTIQRTQQEDSAVYLCASSLVEGAYEAFFGQGTRLTVV.

The V gene is TRBV12-3 or TRBV12-4, the J gene TRBJ1-1; TRBD1 matches at 7 bases. CDR3 length equals 15 residues. The V and J ends lost 4 bases and 0 bases, in that order; junction bases with no gene match: 5. Written as DNA, the CDR3 is TGTGCCAGCAGTTCTTGGACAGGATTGAACACTGAAGCTTTCTTT. This encodes CASSSWTGLNTEAFF.

This chain links TRBV19 with TRBJ1-1, with a weak D call TRBD1 (5 bases). CDR1 LNHDA and CDR2 SQIVND come from the germline V gene (reference sequence). V was trimmed by 8 bases and J by 0 bases, leaving 13 bases between them. This CDR3 has 14 residues. The CDR3 DNA reads as TGTGCCAGTGAACGGGGGGGTATGAACACTGAAGCTTTCTTT. Its protein product is CASERGGMNTEAFF.

The chain combines TRBV29-1 with TRBJ1-2; D call uncertain. This CDR3 has 11 residues. V lost 6 bases to trimming and J lost 0 bases, with 5 bases between them. Looked up from germline, CDR1 is SQVTM and CDR2 is ANQGSEA. The CDR3 nucleotides are TGCAGCGTCAGGACTAACTATGGCTACACCTTC. Translating it yields CSVRTNYGYTF.

The genes are TRBV20-1 and TRBJ1-1; D not resolved. The CDR3 sequence is 13 residues long. Trimming stripped 5 bases from V and 4 bases from J, with 14 bases between. In germline, CDR1 is DFQATT, CDR2 SNEGSKA (reference sequence). This CDR3 reads CSASRGVGTEAFF. In DNA, the CDR3 is TGCAGTGCTTCTCGCGGAGTAGGCACTGAAGCTTTCTTT.

Of note for this clonotype: This could be a read error, since a much larger clone is one nucleotide away. Since no conserved phenylalanine or tryptophan closes the CDR3, a read error is the likely cause. The gene calls are TRBV11-1 and TRBJ2-5; D tentatively fits TRBD1 or TRBD2 (5 bases each). The CDR3 is 13 residues long. CDR1 is SGHAT and CDR2 is FQDESV in the germline V gene (reference sequence). Trimming left V 8 bases short and J 5 bases short, with 15 bases between. CDR3 DNA: TGTGCCAGCTCCCCTGGGGGTTCGGAGACCCAGTACCTC. Protein sequence: CASSPGGSETQYL.

This clonotype was detected ten times or more. This chain joins TRBV7-9 and TRBJ2-1; 7 bases match TRBD1. CDR1 SEHNR and CDR2 FQNEAQ come from the germline V gene (reference sequence). The CDR3 is 16 amino acids. Germline trimming cut 4 bases from V and 5 bases from J; bases unmatched to any gene: 11. This chain's CDR3 is CASSSGGTANNNEQFF. The DNA of the CDR3 is TGTGCCAGCAGCTCCGGTGGGACAGCTAATAACAATGAGCAGTTCTTC.

This clonotype was observed many times. This chain uses TRBV28 with TRBJ2-7; no firm D call. The germline V and J ends were trimmed by 2 bases and 4 bases, with 21 bases remaining between them. The CDR3 consists of 17 residues. The germline gives CDR1 MDHEN, CDR2 SYDVKM. CDR3 in amino acids: CASSLPNKIPRIYEQYF. DNA of the CDR3: TGTGCCAGCAGTTTACCGAACAAAATTCCCAGGATTTACGAGCAGTACTTC.

This clonotype showed up just a few times. The V call is TRBV6-1, the J call TRBJ2-2, with D unresolved. Germline assignment: CDR1 MNHNS and CDR2 SASEGT. The V end was cut by 7 bases, the J end by 4 bases, with 7 bases between. The CDR3 contains 12 residues. The CDR3 nucleotides are TGTGCCAGCACCTTATCCACCGGGGAGCTGTTTTTT. Amino acid sequence: CASTLSTGELFF.

This clonotype was counted ten times or more. This chain connects TRBV9 to TRBJ2-5, with 8 bases aligning to TRBD2. J lost 5 bases, V lost 4 bases, and 13 bases had no gene match. CDR3 length: 16 residues. Germline lookup yields CDR1 SGDLS and CDR2 YYNGEE. The CDR3 DNA reads as TGTGCCAGCAGCTCGAGGGGTTCTATAGCGGGGGAGACCCAGTACTTC. Residues: CASSSRGSIAGETQYF.

This clonotype showed up many times. The chain uses TRBV12-3 or TRBV12-4 and TRBJ2-7; D may be TRBD2 (5 bases). The CDR3 totals 13 residues. Deletions cut 6 bases from V and 3 bases from J, with 12 bases between. The CDR3 is CASSSGRIYEQYF. In DNA, the CDR3 is TGTGCCAGCAGCAGCGGACGGATCTACGAGCAGTACTTC.

There are many counts of this clonotype. The rearrangement links TRBV10-3 to TRBJ2-5, with TRBD2 matching 8 bases. Trimming at V came to 8 bases and at J to 2 bases, leaving 7 bases not matched to a gene. The CDR3 spans 14 residues. Germline loops: CDR1 ENHRY, CDR2 SYGVKD. This CDR3 is CAIGSSGEQETQYF. Written as DNA, the CDR3 is TGTGCCATCGGGAGTAGCGGGGAACAAGAGACCCAGTACTTC.

This clonotype was seen ten or more times. V usage is TRBV9 and J usage is TRBJ2-7, with D possibly matching TRBD1 (6 bases). Per the germline V gene, CDR1 is SGDLS and CDR2 is YYNGEE. Trimming removed 4 bases at V and 5 bases at J, with 16 bases between. There are 14 residues in the CDR3. The CDR3 bases are TGTGCCAGCAGCACTTACCAGGGGCCCAACGAGCAGTACTTC. It codes for CASSTYQGPNEQYF.

This clonotype occurred many times. The J gene is TRBJ2-1, the V gene TRBV7-2, with 14 bases lining up with TRBD2. Trimming took 3 bases from V and 9 from J; bases not matched to a gene: 7. CDR1 is SGHTA and CDR2 is FQGNSA in the germline V gene. The length of the CDR3 is 16 residues. The CDR3 nucleotides are TGTGCCAGCAGCTTCTCCGGGACTAGCGGGAGTCCTGAGCAGTTCTTC. This gives the protein CASSFSGTSGSPEQFF.

V gene TRBV9 combines with J gene TRBJ1-6; D remains ambiguous. This CDR3 spans 12 amino acids. Germline CDR1 and CDR2: SGDLS and YYNGEE. V was pared by 0 bases and J by 10 bases, with 5 bases between. The CDR3 reads CASSVDLSPLHF. The CDR3 coding sequence is TGTGCCAGCAGCGTAGACCTCTCACCCCTCCACTTT.

This clonotype was counted ten times or more. This chain connects TRBV7-2 to TRBJ1-2, with 8 nucleotides matching TRBD1. Germline trimming cut 4 bases from V and 5 bases from J; bases unmatched to any gene: 9. Per germline, CDR1 SGHTA and CDR2 FQGNSA. This CDR3 has 15 residues. CDR3 sequence reads: CASSYSQGAGYGYTF. The CDR3, as DNA: TGTGCCAGCAGCTATAGCCAGGGGGCAGGGTATGGCTACACCTTC.

This clonotype was observed many times. The chain has TRBV2 and TRBJ1-2; TRBD1 agrees at 7 bases. Germline loops: CDR1 SNHLY, CDR2 FYNNEI. Trimming took 6 bases from V and 5 from J; bases not matched to a gene: 6. CDR3 length: 13 residues. The CDR3 bases are TGTGCCAGCAGGGGCGGGACAGATTATGGCTACACCTTC. Translated, it gives CASRGGTDYGYTF.

This clonotype was found many times. The chain uses TRBV3-1 and TRBJ1-1; D gene uncertain. There are 14 residues in the CDR3. Looked up from germline, CDR1 is LGHDT and CDR2 is YNNKEL (reference sequence). Trimming stripped 4 bases from V and 6 bases from J, with 15 bases between. The CDR3 sequence: CASSPSKGVAEAFF. CDR3 DNA: TGTGCCAGCAGCCCAAGCAAAGGTGTCGCTGAAGCTTTCTTT. The whole variable domain, filled in from reference TRBV3-1 and TRBJ1-1, reads DTAVSQTPKYLVTQMGNDKSIKCEQNLGHDTMYWYKQDSKKFLKIMFSYNNKELIINETVPNRFSPKSPDKAHLNLHINSLELGDSAVYFCASSPSKGVAEAFFGQGTRLTVV.

This clonotype was seen repeatedly, ten times or more. This chain uses TRBV28 with TRBJ2-1, with 10 bases that match TRBD2. Germline assignment: CDR1 MDHEN and CDR2 SYDVKM. The CDR3 consists of 15 residues. The junction had 10 bases not matched to a gene; V was cut back by 6 bases and J by 8 bases. The chain's CDR3 is CASSGLAVSEDEQFF. CDR3 DNA sequence: TGTGCCAGCAGCGGACTAGCGGTGTCGGAGGATGAGCAGTTCTTC.